This T cell receptor beta chain emerged from a study of prognosis after radiotherapy for stage I lung cancer. Study summary: Oligometastatic NSCLC after surgical resection of the primary tumor was present in a handful of patients, while newly diagnosed primary stage I lung tumors were present in about 13. Whole-study findings and limits: Usage of TRBV and TRBJ genes reportedly differed between metastatic and non-metastatic patients.

Points on this clonotype: The antigen is undetermined.

Two-round multiplex PCR amplified TCR beta CDR3 from genomic DNA. The authors ran first-round PCR with primers specific to each TRBV and TRBJ gene. One entry per CDR3 protein results from TCRdb running MiXCR on the multiplex PCR reads. The table includes about 13,000 distinct CDR3 sequences, roughly 31% detected once. Germline lookup yields CDR1 DFQATT and CDR2 SNEGSKA (reference sequence). V lost 1 base, J lost 2 bases, and 10 bases stayed unmatched. The CDR3 spans 18 residues. This TCR was sampled from a donor aged 50 or older with non-small cell lung cancer. The chain employs TRBV20-1 and TRBJ2-2; 10 positions match TRBD2. The material was PBMCs, obtained before or after stereotactic body radiation therapy (not recorded which). CDR3 residues: CSARAGTSVFTNTGELFF. CDR3 in DNA: TGCAGTGCTAGAGCCGGGACTAGCGTGTTTACTAACACCGGGGAGCTGTTTTTT.